Described below is a single T cell receptor (beta chain) sequence and its context. V gave up 6 bases and J gave up 9 bases, with 15 bases separating them. The CDR3 has 14 residues. The V gene's germline CDR1 is MNHNY and CDR2 SVGAGI (reference sequence). Data came from immunoSEQ multiplex PCR; TCRdb stores just in-frame clones and leaves some out. The sample includes about 84,000 clones, about 80% seen only once; the top ten take 2.5% to 3%. The data are from a study of OX40 agonist ivuxolimab in advanced cancers. The chain uses TRBV6-6 and TRBJ1-6, with D perhaps TRBD1 (5 bases). Source: CD4+ or CD8+ T cells sorted from blood, taken in a trial of the OX40 agonist ivuxolimab. The receptor's source is an adult with an advanced solid tumor such as melanoma, head and neck, liver or kidney cancer. The CDR3: CASSPRGRISPLHF. Written as DNA, the CDR3 is TGTGCCAGCAGCCCGAGGGGAAGGATTTCACCCCTCCACTTT.